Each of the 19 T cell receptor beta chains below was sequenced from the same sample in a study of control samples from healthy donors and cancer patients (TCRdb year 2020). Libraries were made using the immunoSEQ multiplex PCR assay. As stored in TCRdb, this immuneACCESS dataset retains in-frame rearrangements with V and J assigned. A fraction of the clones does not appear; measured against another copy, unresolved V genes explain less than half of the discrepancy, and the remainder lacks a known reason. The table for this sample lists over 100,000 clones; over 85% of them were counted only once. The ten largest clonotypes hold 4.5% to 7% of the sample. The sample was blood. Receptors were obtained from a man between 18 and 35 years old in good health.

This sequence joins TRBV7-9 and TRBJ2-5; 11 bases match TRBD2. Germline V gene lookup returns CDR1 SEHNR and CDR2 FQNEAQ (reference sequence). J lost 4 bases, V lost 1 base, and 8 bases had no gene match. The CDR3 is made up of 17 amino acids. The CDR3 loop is CASSLDNSGGAGETQYF. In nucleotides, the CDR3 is TGTGCCAGCAGCTTAGATAATAGCGGGGGGGCCGGAGAGACCCAGTACTTC.

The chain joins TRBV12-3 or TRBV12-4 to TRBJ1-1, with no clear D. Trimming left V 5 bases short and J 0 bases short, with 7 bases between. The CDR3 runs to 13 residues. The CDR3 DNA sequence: TGTGCCAGCAGTCCTGGACTGAACACTGAAGCTTTCTTT. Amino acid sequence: CASSPGLNTEAFF.

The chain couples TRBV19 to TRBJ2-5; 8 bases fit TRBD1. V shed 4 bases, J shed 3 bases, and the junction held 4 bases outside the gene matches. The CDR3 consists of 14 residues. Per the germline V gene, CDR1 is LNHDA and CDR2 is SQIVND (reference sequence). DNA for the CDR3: TGTGCCAGTAGTACCTCGACAGGGGAAGAGACCCAGTACTTC. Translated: CASSTSTGEETQYF.

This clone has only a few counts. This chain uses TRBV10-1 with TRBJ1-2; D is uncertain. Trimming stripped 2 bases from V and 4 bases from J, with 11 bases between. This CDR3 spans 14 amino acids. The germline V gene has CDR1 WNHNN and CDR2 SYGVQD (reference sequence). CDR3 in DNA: TGCGCCAGCAGTGAGAGTGGCCGTCTCTATGGCTACACCTTC. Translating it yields CASSESGRLYGYTF.

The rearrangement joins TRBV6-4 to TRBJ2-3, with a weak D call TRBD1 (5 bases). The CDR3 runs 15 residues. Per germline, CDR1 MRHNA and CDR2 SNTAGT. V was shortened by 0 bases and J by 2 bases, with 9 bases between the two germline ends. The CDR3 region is CASSDSVTDTDTQYF. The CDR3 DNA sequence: TGTGCCAGCAGTGACTCGGTGACAGACACAGATACGCAGTATTTT.

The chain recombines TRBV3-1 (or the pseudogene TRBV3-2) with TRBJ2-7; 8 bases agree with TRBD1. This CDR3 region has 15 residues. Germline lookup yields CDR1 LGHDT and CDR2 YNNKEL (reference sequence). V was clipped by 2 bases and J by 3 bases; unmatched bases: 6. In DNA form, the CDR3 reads TGTGCCAGCAGCCAACGAACAGGGGGGTTCTACGAGCAGTACTTC. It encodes CASSQRTGGFYEQYF.

CDR3 in DNA: TGCGCCAGCAGCCTCCGTGCAACTAATGAAAAACTGTTTTTT. Residues: CASSLRATNEKLFF. The chain joins TRBV4-1 to TRBJ1-4; D unclear. This CDR3 spans 14 amino acids. Germline values: CDR1 MGHRA, CDR2 YSYEKL. Trimming shortened V by 4 bases and J by 0 bases, and 6 bases separated the two germline ends.

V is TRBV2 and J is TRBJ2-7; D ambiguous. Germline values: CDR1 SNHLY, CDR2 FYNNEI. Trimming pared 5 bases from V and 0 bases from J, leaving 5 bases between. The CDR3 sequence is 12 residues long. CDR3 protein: CASSLLSYEQYF. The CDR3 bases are TGTGCCAGCAGTCTACTCTCCTACGAGCAGTACTTC. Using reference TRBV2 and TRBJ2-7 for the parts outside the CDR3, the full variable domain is EPEVTQTPSHQVTQMGQEVILRCVPISNHLYFYWYRQILGQKVEFLVSFYNNEISEKSEIFDDQFSVERPDGSNFTLKIRSTKLEDSAMYFCASSLLSYEQYFGPGTRLTVT.

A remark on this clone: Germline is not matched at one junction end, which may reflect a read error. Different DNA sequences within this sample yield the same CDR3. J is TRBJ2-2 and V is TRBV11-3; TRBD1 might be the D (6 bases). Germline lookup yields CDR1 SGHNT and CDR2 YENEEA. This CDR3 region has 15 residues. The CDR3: CASSLTGGSTGELFF. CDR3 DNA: TGTGCCAGCAGCTTGACAGGCGGAAGCACCGGGGAGCTATTTTTT. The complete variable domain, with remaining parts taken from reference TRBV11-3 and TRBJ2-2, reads EAGVVQSPRYKIIEKKQPVAFWCNPISGHNTLYWYLQNLGQGPELLIRYENEEAVDDSQLPKDRFSAERLKGVDSTLKIQPAELGDSAVYLCASSLTGGSTGELFFGEGSRLTVL.

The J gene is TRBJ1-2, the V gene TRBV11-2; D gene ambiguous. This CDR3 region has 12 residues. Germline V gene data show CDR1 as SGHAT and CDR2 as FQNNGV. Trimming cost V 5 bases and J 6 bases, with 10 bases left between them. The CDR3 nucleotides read TGTGCCAGCAGCACCGACGGTAATGGCTACACCTTC. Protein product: CASSTDGNGYTF. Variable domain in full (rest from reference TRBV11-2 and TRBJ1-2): EAGVAQSPRYKIIEKRQSVAFWCNPISGHATLYWYQQILGQGPKLLIQFQNNGVVDDSQLPKDRFSAERLKGVDSTLKIQPAKLEDSAVYLCASSTDGNGYTFGSGTRLTVV.

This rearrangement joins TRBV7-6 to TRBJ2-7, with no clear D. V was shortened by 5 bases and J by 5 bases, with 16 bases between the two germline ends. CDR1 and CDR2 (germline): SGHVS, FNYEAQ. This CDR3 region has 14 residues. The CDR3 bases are TGTGCCAGCAGCGGGTTGGGCAAATACGACGAGCAGTACTTC. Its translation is CASSGLGKYDEQYF.

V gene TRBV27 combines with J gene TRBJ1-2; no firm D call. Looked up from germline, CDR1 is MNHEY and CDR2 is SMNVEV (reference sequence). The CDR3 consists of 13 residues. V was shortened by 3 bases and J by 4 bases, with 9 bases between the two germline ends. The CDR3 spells CASSFAAFYGYTF. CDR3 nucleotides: TGTGCCAGCAGTTTCGCCGCCTTCTATGGCTACACCTTC.

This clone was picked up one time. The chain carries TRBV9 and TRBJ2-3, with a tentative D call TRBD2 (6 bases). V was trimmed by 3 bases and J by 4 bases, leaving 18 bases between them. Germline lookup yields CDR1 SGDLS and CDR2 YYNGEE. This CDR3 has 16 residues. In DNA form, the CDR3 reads TGTGCCAGCAGCGCGGGGGAACCGCCTCGTGCAGATACGCAGTATTTT. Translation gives CASSAGEPPRADTQYF.

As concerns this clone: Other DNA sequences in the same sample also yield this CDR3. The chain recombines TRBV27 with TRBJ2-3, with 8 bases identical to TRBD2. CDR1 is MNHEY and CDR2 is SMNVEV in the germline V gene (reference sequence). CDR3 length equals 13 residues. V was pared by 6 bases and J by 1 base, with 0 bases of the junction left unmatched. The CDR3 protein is CASRTSGTDTQYF. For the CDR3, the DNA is TGTGCCAGCAGGACTAGCGGCACAGATACGCAGTATTTT.

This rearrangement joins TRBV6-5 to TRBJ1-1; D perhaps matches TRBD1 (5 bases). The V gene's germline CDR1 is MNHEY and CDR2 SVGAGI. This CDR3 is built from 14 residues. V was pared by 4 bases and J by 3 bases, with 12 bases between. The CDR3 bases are TGTGCCAGCAGTTCACAGACAGTCTACACTGAAGCTTTCTTT. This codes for CASSSQTVYTEAFF.

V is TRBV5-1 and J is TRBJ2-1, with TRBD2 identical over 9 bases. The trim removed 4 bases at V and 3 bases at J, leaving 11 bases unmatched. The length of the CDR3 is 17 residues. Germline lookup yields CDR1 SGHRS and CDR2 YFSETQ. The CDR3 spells CASSLPVSGRDYNEQFF. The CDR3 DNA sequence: TGCGCCAGCAGCCTCCCCGTTAGCGGGAGAGACTACAATGAGCAGTTCTTC.

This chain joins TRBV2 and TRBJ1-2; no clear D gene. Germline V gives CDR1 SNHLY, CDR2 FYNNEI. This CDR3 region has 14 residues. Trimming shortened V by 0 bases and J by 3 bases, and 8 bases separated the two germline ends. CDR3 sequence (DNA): TGTGCCAGCAGTGAAGCGGTCGATTACTATGGCTACACCTTC. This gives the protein CASSEAVDYYGYTF.

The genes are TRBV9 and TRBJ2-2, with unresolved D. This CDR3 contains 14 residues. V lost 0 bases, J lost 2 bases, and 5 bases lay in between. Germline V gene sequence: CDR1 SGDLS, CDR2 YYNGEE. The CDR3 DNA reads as TGTGCCAGCAGCGTAGATCCTAACACCGGGGAGCTGTTTTTT. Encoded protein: CASSVDPNTGELFF.

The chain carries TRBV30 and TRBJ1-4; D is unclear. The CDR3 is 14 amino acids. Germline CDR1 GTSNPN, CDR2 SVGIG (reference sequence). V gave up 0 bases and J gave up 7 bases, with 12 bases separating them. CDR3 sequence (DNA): TGTGCCTGGAGTGTAGGTGGGGTTAGTGAAAAACTGTTTTTT. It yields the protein CAWSVGGVSEKLFF.